These 19 T cell receptor beta chains originate from one sample sequenced in a study of blood T cell repertoires in COVID-19. The method was immunoSEQ multiplex PCR; TCRdb's version includes in-frame clones alone and lacks a portion of them. The table lists some 160,000 clones, around 89% of them singletons, with about 2.8% in the top ten. Sequenced material: peripheral blood. The receptors were gathered from a man in his sixties with acute or convalescent COVID-19.

The CDR3 spells CAAAKLEQGDYGYTF. The CDR3, as DNA: TGTGCCGCCGCAAAACTGGAACAGGGGGACTATGGCTACACCTTC. The chain couples TRBV6-5 to TRBJ1-2; 8 nucleotides align to TRBD1. Germline loops: CDR1 MNHEY, CDR2 SVGAGI. With 11 bases clipped from V and 3 bases from J, the junction kept 14 bases outside the gene matches. CDR3 length: 15 residues.

V usage is TRBV12-3 or TRBV12-4 and J usage is TRBJ2-2; D possibly corresponds to TRBD1 (6 bases). V lost 4 bases and J 6 bases, leaving 9 bases between the germline ends. There are 13 residues in the CDR3. CDR3 sequence: CASSSQGSGELFF. Written as DNA, the CDR3 is TGTGCCAGCAGTTCCCAGGGGTCCGGGGAGCTGTTTTTT.

The V and J genes are TRBV7-2 and TRBJ1-1, with 8 bases that match TRBD1. Germline CDR1 reads SGHTA; CDR2 reads FQGNSA. Germline trimming cut 5 bases from V and 4 bases from J; bases unmatched to any gene: 6. There are 14 residues in the CDR3. Written as DNA, the CDR3 is TGTGCCAGCAGCCCCTGGACAGGGATCACTGAAGCTTTCTTT. Translation: CASSPWTGITEAFF.

The chain links TRBV11-2 to TRBJ2-7; TRBD1 agrees at 8 bases. The CDR3 sequence is 14 residues long. The V gene's germline CDR1 is SGHAT and CDR2 FQNNGV. V was clipped by 3 bases and J by 5 bases; unmatched bases: 6. CDR3 amino acids: CASSFPGQVNEQYF. CDR3 coding DNA: TGTGCCAGCAGCTTCCCGGGACAGGTGAACGAGCAGTACTTC.

The chain is built from TRBV29-1 and TRBJ2-1, with D perhaps TRBD1 (7 bases). Trimming left V 0 bases short and J 4 bases short, with 16 bases between. Per the germline V gene, CDR1 is SQVTM and CDR2 is ANQGSEA. This CDR3 has 16 residues. CDR3: CSVEDQGGYVYNEQFF. DNA of the CDR3: TGCAGCGTTGAAGATCAGGGGGGATACGTGTACAATGAGCAGTTCTTC.

The chain has TRBV19 and TRBJ2-1, with D tentatively TRBD2 (7 bases). With 4 bases removed from V and 5 bases from J, the gap between germline ends came to 21 bases. The germline gives CDR1 LNHDA, CDR2 SQIVND (reference sequence). The CDR3 totals 17 residues. The CDR3, as DNA: TGTGCCAGTAGTACCGATTTTAGGGGGGGCCCACACAATGAGCAGTTCTTC. Protein sequence: CASSTDFRGGPHNEQFF.

The V and J genes are TRBV3-1 (or the pseudogene TRBV3-2) and TRBJ2-7; D is undetermined. Germline lookup yields CDR1 LGHDT and CDR2 YNNKEL (reference sequence). This CDR3 comprises 12 residues. Trimming removed 2 bases at V and 6 bases at J, with 8 bases between. CDR3 DNA sequence: TGTGCCAGCAGCCAACATAGCCGCGAGCAGTACTTC. Translation: CASSQHSREQYF.

This chain connects TRBV6-5 to TRBJ2-5; 7 positions match TRBD2. The CDR3 runs 14 residues. The V gene's germline CDR1 is MNHEY and CDR2 SVGAGI. Losses at the gene ends were 3 bases for V and 6 bases for J; bases not matched to a gene: 7. CDR3 sequence reads: CASSYNTSDKTQYF. CDR3 DNA: TGTGCCAGCAGTTATAACACTAGCGATAAGACCCAGTACTTC.

The J gene is TRBJ1-1, the V gene TRBV3-1 (or the pseudogene TRBV3-2); D gene unclear. Trimming left V 2 bases short and J 2 bases short, with 12 bases between. In germline, CDR1 is LGHDT, CDR2 YNNKEL (reference sequence). The CDR3 sequence is 15 residues long. CDR3 protein: CASSQRRLANTEAFF. The CDR3 coding sequence is TGTGCCAGCAGCCAACGCCGGCTAGCTAACACTGAAGCTTTCTTT.

V and J are TRBV30 and TRBJ1-2; 7 nucleotides match TRBD1. This CDR3 region has 14 residues. Trimming removed 4 bases from V and 1 base from J; junction bases left unmatched: 6. CDR1 is GTSNPN and CDR2 is SVGIG in the germline V gene (reference sequence). The CDR3 loop reads CAWKPQGLNYGYTF. The CDR3, as DNA: TGTGCCTGGAAACCACAGGGGCTTAACTATGGCTACACCTTC.

This sequence joins TRBV11-2 and TRBJ2-3, with D maybe TRBD1 (6 bases). The V and J ends lost 1 base and 4 bases respectively, with 24 bases between them. CDR3 length: 19 residues. CDR1 and CDR2 (germline): SGHAT, FQNNGV. CDR3 residues: CASSLGWQGKGVISDTQYF. The CDR3 nucleotides are TGTGCCAGCAGCTTAGGTTGGCAGGGCAAGGGGGTTATCTCAGATACGCAGTATTTT.

The chain employs TRBV19 and TRBJ1-4; D possibly corresponds to TRBD1 (6 bases). This CDR3 comprises 14 residues. Germline lookup yields CDR1 LNHDA and CDR2 SQIVND (reference sequence). Trimming took off 3 bases at V and 7 bases at J, with 12 bases between the two ends. The CDR3: CASSMVTGSEKLFF. In DNA, the CDR3 is TGTGCCAGTAGTATGGTCACAGGGAGTGAAAAACTGTTTTTT. Supplemented by reference TRBV19 and TRBJ1-4, the full variable domain reads DGGITQSPKYLFRKEGQNVTLSCEQNLNHDAMYWYRQDPGQGLRLIYYSQIVNDFQKGDIAEGYSVSREKKESFPLTVTSAQKNPTAFYLCASSMVTGSEKLFFGSGTQLSVL.

This clone was observed once. This chain connects TRBV7-9 to TRBJ1-2; D call uncertain. The CDR3 is 14 amino acids. Germline CDR1 and CDR2: SEHNR and FQNEAQ (reference sequence). V lost 2 bases, J lost 6 bases, and 13 bases lay in between. Written as DNA, the CDR3 is TGTGCCAGCAGCTTAACTGGTGGAGGGAATGGCTACACCTTC. It specifies CASSLTGGGNGYTF. Full variable domain (outside the CDR3, taken from reference TRBV7-9 and TRBJ1-2): DTGVSQNPRHKITKRGQNVTFRCDPISEHNRLYWYRQTLGQGPEFLTYFQNEAQLEKSRLLSDRFSAERPKGSFSTLEIQRTEQGDSAMYLCASSLTGGGNGYTFGSGTRLTVV.

This sequence joins TRBV19 and TRBJ2-1, with a weak D call TRBD1 (5 bases). Trimming took off 0 bases at V and 8 bases at J, with 23 bases between the two ends. Germline CDR1 is LNHDA and CDR2 is SQIVND (reference sequence). The CDR3 sequence is 18 residues long. As DNA, the CDR3 is TGTGCCAGTAGTATAGATCGGTTCAGGGTAGGCACATTCGATGAGCAGTTCTTC. Its protein product is CASSIDRFRVGTFDEQFF. The variable domain in full, completed from reference TRBV19 and TRBJ2-1, reads DGGITQSPKYLFRKEGQNVTLSCEQNLNHDAMYWYRQDPGQGLRLIYYSQIVNDFQKGDIAEGYSVSREKKESFPLTVTSAQKNPTAFYLCASSIDRFRVGTFDEQFFGPGTRLTVL.

The chain recombines TRBV6-5 with TRBJ2-5; the match to TRBD1 covers 7 bases. Germline V CDR1 and CDR2: MNHEY, SVGAGI. This CDR3 contains 14 residues. After removal of 5 bases from V and 7 bases from J, the junction contained 10 bases not matched to a gene. CDR3 in DNA: TGTGCCAGCAGTAGATCCGACAGGGCGGCGACCCAGTACTTC. This gives the protein CASSRSDRAATQYF.

The V gene is TRBV5-1, the J gene TRBJ2-3, with 9 bases identical to TRBD1. Germline V gene lookup returns CDR1 SGHRS and CDR2 YFSETQ. J was trimmed by 5 bases and V by 4 bases; bases with no gene match: 8. This CDR3 has 15 amino acids. This CDR3 is CASSTGDRDQDTQYF. CDR3 coding DNA: TGCGCCAGCAGCACCGGGGACAGGGACCAAGATACGCAGTATTTT.

The V call is TRBV5-6, the J call TRBJ1-2; 7 positions agree with TRBD1. The V gene end was trimmed by 5 bases and the J gene end by 3 bases; junction bases not matched to a gene: 10. The germline V gene has CDR1 SGHDT and CDR2 YYEEEE. This CDR3 has 15 amino acids. This CDR3 is CASSRRQGLYYGYTF. CDR3 in DNA: TGTGCCAGCAGTCGCCGACAGGGCTTATACTATGGCTACACCTTC.

CDR3 sequence: CASSIAASQPQHF. The CDR3 nucleotides read TGTGCCAGTAGTATAGCTGCGAGTCAGCCCCAGCATTTT. The chain recombines TRBV19 with TRBJ1-5; D gene uncertain. The CDR3 runs to 13 residues. Germline CDR1 is LNHDA and CDR2 is SQIVND (reference sequence). V lost 1 base and J lost 6, with 7 bases in between.

The chain links TRBV15 to TRBJ1-1; 8 bases fit TRBD1. Germline trimming cut 3 bases from V and 3 bases from J; bases unmatched to any gene: 6. The CDR3 contains 15 residues. Per the germline V gene, CDR1 is LNHNV and CDR2 is YYDKDF (reference sequence). The CDR3 DNA sequence: TGTGCCACCAGCAGGGAAGGACAGGGCGACACTGAAGCTTTCTTT. Translated, it gives CATSREGQGDTEAFF.